This TCR beta chain derives from a study of blood T cell repertoires in COVID-19. Study in general: The United States, Italy and Spain supplied acute and convalescent COVID-19 samples. The cDNA or gDNA used as material had been derived from T cells, B-cell-depleted T cells, or PBMCs.

In the source study's methods: Estimated nucleated cell counts came from reference gene primer amplification. Sequencing was performed with immunoSEQ multiplex PCR; in TCRdb, only in-frame clones are kept and a portion is missing. Clonal size and the V and J genes are those of that table, whereas D and trimming came from the DNA. This sample yields hundreds of thousands of clones, of which roughly 85% are seen a single time; more than 1.4% belongs to the top ten. The sequence was obtained from a woman aged 25 to 45 with active or convalescent COVID-19. Sequencing was done on a sample of peripheral blood.

The CDR3 sequence is CASSLPEKSNIQYF. The CDR3 DNA reads as TGTGCCAGCAGCTTGCCGGAGAAGTCAAACATTCAGTACTTC. The chain employs TRBV5-4 and TRBJ2-4, with D hard to call. The V end lost 1 base, the J end lost 6 bases, and 11 bases lay between the germline ends. The CDR3 is made up of 14 amino acids. The germline gives CDR1 SGHNT, CDR2 YYREEE (reference sequence).